Below are 21 T cell receptor beta chains sequenced from a single sample in a study of blood T cell repertoires in COVID-19. Clones were read by immunoSEQ multiplex PCR, and TCRdb kept only the in-frame ones, dropping some. The sample lists under 250,000 clones; approximately 82% were seen once. The sequencing input was peripheral blood. The receptors were sampled from a woman in her 70s with active or convalescent COVID-19.

The genes are TRBV6-5 and TRBJ2-7; D perhaps matches TRBD2 (5 bases). Germline-derived CDR1 and CDR2 are MNHEY and SVGAGI. This CDR3 comprises 14 residues. V was shortened by 6 bases and J by 4 bases, with 16 bases between the two germline ends. CDR3 loop: CASSFGVRDYEQYF. For the CDR3, the DNA is TGTGCCAGCAGCTTCGGAGTACGGGATTACGAGCAGTACTTC.

The chain couples TRBV10-1 to TRBJ2-7, with 12 bases lining up with TRBD2. CDR1 is WNHNN, CDR2 SYGVQD, per germline (reference sequence). Trimming cost V 4 bases and J 3 bases; bases outside gene matches: 4. The CDR3 is 15 amino acids. CDR3 DNA: TGCGCCAGCAGTGGGACTAGCGGGGCCTACTACGAGCAGTACTTC. As protein: CASSGTSGAYYEQYF.

The rearrangement joins TRBV10-3 to TRBJ2-2, with a weak D call TRBD1 (5 bases). Trimming pared 5 bases from V and 0 bases from J, leaving 10 bases between. Germline CDR1 is ENHRY and CDR2 is SYGVKD. There are 15 residues in the CDR3. The CDR3 reads CAISPTAANTGELFF. The CDR3 DNA follows: TGTGCCATCAGTCCGACAGCCGCGAACACCGGGGAGCTGTTTTTT.

The chain combines TRBV29-1 with TRBJ2-1, with a weak D call TRBD2 (6 bases). Trimming shortened V by 7 bases and J by 9 bases, and 22 bases separated the two germline ends. Germline CDR1 is SQVTM and CDR2 is ANQGSEA. This CDR3 comprises 14 residues. The CDR3 loop reads CSARLVAVRSEQFF. CDR3 DNA: TGCAGCGCCCGACTAGTAGCGGTACGGAGTGAGCAGTTCTTC.

Worth noting for this clone: One end of the junction varies from germline; a read error may be responsible. The CDR3 region is CSASPPFARGKTVF. CDR3 coding DNA: TGCAGTGCTAGTCCCCCATTTGCCAGGGGAAAAACTGTTTTT. The chain has TRBV20-1 and TRBJ1-4, with TRBD1 as a possible D gene (6 bases). The CDR3 spans 14 residues. Per the germline V gene, CDR1 is DFQATT and CDR2 is SNEGSKA (reference sequence).

This clone was counted a single time. J is TRBJ1-2 and V is TRBV2; D is possibly TRBD1 (6 bases). V was pared by 5 bases and J by 4 bases, with 23 bases between. The CDR3 has 17 residues. Germline CDR1 reads SNHLY; CDR2 reads FYNNEI. The CDR3 nucleotides are TGTGCCAGCAGTCAGGAATCCGGGACACCGGGGGGCTATGGCTACACCTTC. Its protein product is CASSQESGTPGGYGYTF.

The CDR3 DNA reads TGCAGCGTCGGACTAGCTACGGATGGTGAGCAGTTCTTC. It is translated as CSVGLATDGEQFF. V usage is TRBV29-1 and J usage is TRBJ2-1, with 8 bases lining up with TRBD2. The CDR3 sequence is 13 residues long. After removal of 6 bases from V and 9 bases from J, the junction contained 10 bases not matched to a gene. Germline CDR1 and CDR2: SQVTM and ANQGSEA.

The chain links TRBV5-8 to TRBJ2-5, with 7 bases matching TRBD2. With V trimmed by 0 bases and J by 7 bases, 12 bases remained unmatched. The CDR3 spans 16 residues. CDR1 and CDR2 (germline): SGHTS, YDEGEE. As DNA, the CDR3 is TGTGCCAGCAGCTTGGCGGGAACGGGGGGATGGCGGACCCAGTACTTC. This gives the protein CASSLAGTGGWRTQYF.

This clone has only one observation. This rearrangement joins TRBV6-5 to TRBJ2-4; D is undetermined. Looked up from germline, CDR1 is MNHEY and CDR2 is SVGAGI. V was trimmed by 4 bases and J by 11 bases, leaving 12 bases between them. The CDR3 spans 12 residues. The CDR3 nucleotides are TGTGCCAGCAGTTCTGCCTCTAGACTTCAGTACTTC. Protein product: CASSSASRLQYF.

This chain uses TRBV15 with TRBJ1-2, with D perhaps matching TRBD1 (6 bases). V gave up 3 bases and J gave up 4 bases, with 9 bases separating them. The CDR3 is 13 residues long. Germline-derived CDR1 and CDR2 are LNHNV and YYDKDF (reference sequence). The CDR3 protein is CATSRRQVYGYTF. DNA for the CDR3: TGTGCCACCAGCAGGAGACAGGTCTATGGCTACACCTTC. The full variable domain, with the rest looked up from reference TRBV15 and TRBJ1-2, is DAMVIQNPRYQVTQFGKPVTLSCSQTLNHNVMYWYQQKSSQAPKLLFHYYDKDFNNEADTPDNFQSRRPNTSFCFLDIRSPGLGDTAMYLCATSRRQVYGYTFGSGTRLTVV.

The chain recombines TRBV7-9 with TRBJ1-1, with TRBD1 matching 8 bases. V shed 7 bases and J 8 bases; nucleotides not matched to a gene: 12. Per the germline V gene, CDR1 is SEHNR and CDR2 is FQNEAQ (reference sequence). The CDR3 length is 14 residues. CDR3 coding DNA: TGTGCCAGCACTAACGCGGGCAACAGGGGGGAAGCTTTCTTT. Its translation: CASTNAGNRGEAFF.

CDR3 protein: CASSPGVQNRVEAFF. CDR3 coding DNA: TGTGCCAGTAGCCCAGGGGTCCAAAACAGGGTTGAAGCTTTCTTT. The chain couples TRBV19 to TRBJ1-1; maybe TRBD1 (6 bases). V gave up 6 bases and J gave up 7 bases, with 21 bases separating them. Germline CDR1 and CDR2: LNHDA and SQIVND (reference sequence). The CDR3 length is 15 residues.

This clone was counted once. V and J are TRBV30 and TRBJ1-2, with D tentatively TRBD1 (5 bases). The CDR3 is 14 residues long. V dropped 2 bases and J dropped 4 bases, with 14 bases sitting between them. CDR1 is GTSNPN and CDR2 is SVGIG in the germline V gene (reference sequence). The CDR3 bases are TGTGCCTGGAGTCCGCCTCAGGGTCGCTATGGCTACACCTTC. The encoded protein is CAWSPPQGRYGYTF.

This chain connects TRBV4-2 to TRBJ1-6; 10 bases align to TRBD1. CDR3 length equals 16 residues. Trimming took 4 bases from V and 6 from J; bases not matched to a gene: 6. Germline V gene sequence: CDR1 LGHNA, CDR2 YNFKEQ. The CDR3, as DNA: TGTGCCAGCAGCCGCGAGGGGGACAGGGGTAATTCACCCCTCCACTTT. Protein: CASSREGDRGNSPLHF.

The J gene is TRBJ2-7, the V gene TRBV4-1, with TRBD1 matching over 7 bases. With V trimmed by 3 bases and J by 3 bases, 14 bases remained unmatched. Per germline, CDR1 MGHRA and CDR2 YSYEKL. This CDR3 contains 17 residues. CDR3 coding DNA: TGCGCCAGCAGCCACGCAGGGGGATTGGGCCCAATCTACGAGCAGTACTTC. Its translation: CASSHAGGLGPIYEQYF.

The chain is built from TRBV25-1 and TRBJ2-1; D is possibly TRBD2 (8 bases). Germline V lookup: CDR1 MGHDK, CDR2 SYGVNS. The CDR3 is 16 amino acids. Trimming shortened V by 5 bases and J by 4 bases, and 18 bases separated the two germline ends. In DNA form, the CDR3 reads TGTGCCAGCAGTCCCGGGGGGGCGGGACAGTACAATGAGCAGTTCTTC. Translating it yields CASSPGGAGQYNEQFF.

V is TRBV7-6 and J is TRBJ2-3; 8 bases are shared with TRBD2. Per germline, CDR1 SGHVS and CDR2 FNYEAQ. CDR3 length: 16 residues. V gave up 1 base and J gave up 7 bases; unmatched junction bases: 10. The CDR3 protein is CASSLVGGGPGHTQYF. The CDR3 DNA sequence: TGTGCCAGCAGCTTAGTTGGCGGGGGGCCGGGACATACGCAGTATTTT.

Here the CDR3 DNA reads TGTGCCATCAGTGACTCAGGGGGGAATCAGCCCCAGCATTTT. It yields the protein CAISDSGGNQPQHF. This chain connects TRBV10-3 to TRBJ1-5; 7 bases are a match to TRBD1. Trimming at V came to 3 bases and at J to 4 bases, leaving 3 bases not matched to a gene. This CDR3 is built from 14 residues. Germline assignment: CDR1 ENHRY and CDR2 SYGVKD.

The chain recombines TRBV5-6 with TRBJ2-4, with 11 nucleotides matching TRBD1. The CDR3 loop spans 15 amino acids. The V gene's germline CDR1 is SGHDT and CDR2 YYEEEE. The J segment lost 8 bases and the V segment lost 7 bases, leaving 11 bases of the junction unmatched. CDR3 sequence: CASSGQGALEDIQYF. In DNA form, the CDR3 reads TGTGCCAGCTCCGGACAGGGGGCTTTGGAAGACATTCAGTACTTC.

V is TRBV15 and J is TRBJ2-1, with a possible D match to TRBD1 (6 bases). The CDR3 spans 14 residues. V dropped 1 base and J dropped 6 bases, with 10 bases sitting between them. Germline V gives CDR1 LNHNV, CDR2 YYDKDF (reference sequence). This CDR3 reads CATSRGGLPNEQFF. The CDR3 DNA follows: TGTGCCACCAGCAGAGGGGGGCTCCCCAATGAGCAGTTCTTC.

V gene TRBV6-1 combines with J gene TRBJ2-7; 8 bases agree with TRBD2. This CDR3 has 15 residues. The germline V gene encodes CDR1 MNHNS and CDR2 SASEGT. J was trimmed by 1 base and V by 3 bases; bases with no gene match: 5. CDR3 loop: CASSETSEGSYEQYF. CDR3 bases: TGTGCCAGCAGTGAGACTAGCGAGGGTTCCTACGAGCAGTACTTC.